The TCR beta chain under discussion was sequenced for a study of human T cells and chemical hapten exposure. Looking at the study overall: Patients' scalps got diphenylcyclopropenone weekly throughout the roughly 25-week study.

This clonotype was detected many times. Antigen specificity is unknown. From the RACE reads, TCRdb called clonotypes with MiXCR, one entry per CDR3 protein. Altogether tens of thousands of distinct CDR3 sequences are present, more than 5% being singletons, with the ten largest covering roughly 5.9%. Sample time point: patch test 3, about 24 weeks after DPC sensitization. Treatment meaning: therapeutic diphenylcyclopropenone sensitization with weekly scalp DPC. This CDR3 spans 14 amino acids. Germline trimming cut 5 bases from V and 1 base from J; bases unmatched to any gene: 5. Germline V gives CDR1 DFQATT, CDR2 SNEGSKA (reference sequence). Study-level points and caveats: Patch test score was positively correlated with the counts of TCRs that had expanded at PT1.

V usage is TRBV20-1 and J usage is TRBJ1-5; 7 nucleotides line up with TRBD1. The sequencing used whole blood, collected in connection with sensitization to the hapten diphenylcyclopropenone (DPC). The receptor's source is a man between 25 and 39 years old with alopecia areata. Some clones in this sample may be carry-over from other donors' samples. The DNA for the CDR3 is TGCAGTGCTTGCCGGGACAGAAGCAATCAGCCCCAGCATTTT. It yields the protein CSACRDRSNQPQHF.